The 21 T cell receptor beta chains below all came from one sample that was sequenced in a study of blood T cell repertoires in COVID-19. Clones were sequenced by immunoSEQ multiplex PCR, and TCRdb holds only the in-frame ones, with some missing. The data contain 42,000 or so clones, roughly 92% of them singletons. The specimen sequenced was peripheral blood. The origin of the receptors is a man aged 50-59 years with active COVID-19.

The chain couples TRBV6-6 to TRBJ2-2; 7 bases are a match to TRBD2. J lost 2 bases, V lost 5 bases, and 5 bases had no gene match. CDR1 is MNHNY, CDR2 SVGAGI, per germline (reference sequence). CDR3 length equals 15 residues. In DNA, the CDR3 is TGTGCCAGCAGTGCGACTAGCACAAACACCGGGGAGCTGTTTTTT. It is translated as CASSATSTNTGELFF.

The V call is TRBV5-6, the J call TRBJ2-2, with 7 bases that match TRBD2. The V gene's germline CDR1 is SGHDT and CDR2 YYEEEE. Trimming at V came to 6 bases and at J to 7 bases, leaving 15 bases not matched to a gene. This CDR3 region has 16 residues. In nucleotides, the CDR3 is TGTGCCAGCACCTTTGGCCCTACTAGCGTAATCGGGGAGCTGTTTTTT. Translated, it gives CASTFGPTSVIGELFF.

This chain uses TRBV5-5 with TRBJ2-7, with TRBD2 identical over 11 bases. The CDR3 spans 16 residues. The trim removed 0 bases at V and 7 bases at J, leaving 9 bases unmatched. Germline loops: CDR1 SGHKS, CDR2 YYEKEE (reference sequence). The CDR3 protein is CASSLGPSGGTGEQYF. The CDR3 region has the DNA TGTGCCAGCAGCTTGGGGCCTAGCGGGGGGACGGGAGAGCAGTACTTC.

This chain joins TRBV28 and TRBJ1-4, with D perhaps TRBD1 (5 bases). The V and J ends lost 1 base and 10 bases respectively, with 13 bases between them. Germline CDR1 reads MDHEN; CDR2 reads SYDVKM. This CDR3 has 14 amino acids. The DNA for the CDR3 is TGTGCCAGCAGTTTATCCAGTGGGGCCTTAAAACTGTTTTTT. Translation gives CASSLSSGALKLFF.

The V call is TRBV12-3 or TRBV12-4, the J call TRBJ1-2; TRBD1 agrees at 8 bases. J was trimmed by 6 bases and V by 3 bases; bases with no gene match: 3. The CDR3 loop spans 13 amino acids. The CDR3 coding sequence is TGTGCCAGCAGTTTTCCAGGGGGCAATGGCTACACCTTC. Translating gives CASSFPGGNGYTF.

The J gene is TRBJ1-1, the V gene TRBV6-4; no firm D call. The ends were cut back, 4 bases at V and 5 bases at J, with 14 bases in the middle. The CDR3 has 14 amino acids. CDR1 and CDR2 (germline): MRHNA, SNTAGT. The CDR3 here is CASSAEVSSTEAFF. CDR3 DNA: TGTGCCAGCAGTGCTGAGGTCAGTTCAACTGAAGCTTTCTTT.

This chain connects TRBV7-9 to TRBJ1-1; D gene ambiguous. The CDR3 is 11 residues long. Trimming removed 5 bases at V and 4 bases at J, with 5 bases between. Looked up from germline, CDR1 is SEHNR and CDR2 is FQNEAQ (reference sequence). CDR3 loop: CASSAVTEAFF. The CDR3 DNA reads TGTGCCAGCAGCGCGGTCACTGAAGCTTTCTTT.

The CDR3 spells CASRLRGGETQYF. The CDR3, as DNA: TGTGCCAGCAGGTTGCGGGGCGGGGAGACCCAGTACTTC. This chain joins TRBV6-6 and TRBJ2-5; D might be TRBD2 (6 bases). This CDR3 region has 13 residues. Germline V gene lookup returns CDR1 MNHNY and CDR2 SVGAGI (reference sequence). Trimming left V 6 bases short and J 5 bases short, with 13 bases between.

This chain joins TRBV5-1 and TRBJ2-2; TRBD2 might be the D (5 bases). The ends were cut back, 5 bases at V and 6 bases at J, with 11 bases in the middle. CDR1 and CDR2 (germline): SGHRS, YFSETQ. The CDR3 length is 13 residues. This CDR3 is CASREASAGELFF. The CDR3 DNA follows: TGCGCCAGCAGGGAGGCGAGCGCCGGGGAGCTGTTTTTT.

V is TRBV9 and J is TRBJ1-2; 8 nucleotides align to TRBD1. This CDR3 has 18 amino acids. Germline CDR1 reads SGDLS; CDR2 reads YYNGEE. Trimming at V came to 3 bases and at J to 5 bases, leaving 18 bases not matched to a gene. CDR3 loop: CASSAHQNRTGRRYGYTF. The CDR3, as DNA: TGTGCCAGCAGCGCCCACCAGAATAGGACAGGGCGAAGGTATGGCTACACCTTC.

The chain is built from TRBV11-2 and TRBJ2-7; 8 bases are a match to TRBD1. The V gene end was trimmed by 5 bases and the J gene end by 0 bases; junction bases not matched to a gene: 6. This CDR3 is 15 amino acids long. Germline V gene sequence: CDR1 SGHAT, CDR2 FQNNGV. The CDR3 protein is CASSVNRGASYEQYF. The CDR3, as DNA: TGTGCCAGCAGCGTAAACAGGGGGGCCTCCTACGAGCAGTACTTC.

About this clone itself: The sample carries other DNA sequences with the same CDR3. V and J are TRBV6-6 and TRBJ2-2; perhaps TRBD1 as D (6 bases). Trimming took 6 bases from V and 1 from J, leaving 15 bases between them. The germline gives CDR1 MNHNY, CDR2 SVGAGI (reference sequence). The CDR3 length is 16 residues. CDR3 coding DNA: TGTGCCAGCAGCCCTACCACAGGGAGGAACACCGGGGAGCTGTTTTTT. Residues: CASSPTTGRNTGELFF.

The V and J genes are TRBV21-1 and TRBJ1-2. TRBV21-1 is a recognized pseudogene. This CDR3 contains 15 residues. In DNA form, the CDR3 reads TGTGCCAGCAGCACCCCTCTTCCGGGAAACTATGGCTACACCTTC. Translating gives CASSTPLPGNYGYTF.

The chain uses TRBV28 and TRBJ2-1; 9 nucleotides match TRBD2. The CDR3 has 15 amino acids. V shed 6 bases, J shed 5 bases, and the junction held 8 bases outside the gene matches. Per germline, CDR1 MDHEN and CDR2 SYDVKM. This CDR3 reads CASSPLSGSDNEQFF. In DNA form, the CDR3 reads TGTGCCAGCAGCCCCCTTAGCGGGAGCGACAATGAGCAGTTCTTC.

This rearrangement joins TRBV20-1 to TRBJ1-1, with unresolved D. V lost 4 bases and J lost 5, with 8 bases in between. This CDR3 is 11 amino acids long. The germline gives CDR1 DFQATT, CDR2 SNEGSKA (reference sequence). The CDR3 loop is CSANPVTEAFF. The CDR3 nucleotides read TGCAGTGCTAACCCGGTTACTGAAGCTTTCTTT.

The V and J genes are TRBV5-1 and TRBJ2-1, with 8 bases lining up with TRBD2. Germline values: CDR1 SGHRS, CDR2 YFSETQ. Trimming took 4 bases from V and 8 from J; bases not matched to a gene: 5. The CDR3 loop spans 13 amino acids. The CDR3 spells CASSPGLAYEQFF. CDR3 DNA sequence: TGCGCCAGCAGCCCAGGACTAGCCTATGAGCAGTTCTTC.

The table lists this clone with a few counts. The J gene is TRBJ2-2, the V gene TRBV19; a possible D gene is TRBD1 (6 bases). Trimming removed 2 bases from V and 0 bases from J, with 10 bases in between. Germline-derived CDR1 and CDR2 are LNHDA and SQIVND (reference sequence). There are 16 residues in the CDR3. This chain's CDR3 is CASSILGAANTGELFF. The CDR3 nucleotides are TGTGCCAGTAGTATATTGGGGGCCGCGAACACCGGGGAGCTGTTTTTT.

The chain couples TRBV19 to TRBJ2-1; TRBD2 matches at 8 bases. The ends lost 7 bases at V and 4 bases at J; junction bases unmatched: 6. Per germline, CDR1 LNHDA and CDR2 SQIVND (reference sequence). The CDR3 loop spans 14 amino acids. For the CDR3, the DNA is TGTGCCAGTAAGTCGGGGGGGACTTACAATGAGCAGTTCTTC. Protein product: CASKSGGTYNEQFF.

The chain joins TRBV10-3 to TRBJ1-6; no clear D gene. CDR3 length equals 15 residues. The germline V and J ends were trimmed by 4 bases and 10 bases, with 17 bases remaining between them. Per germline, CDR1 ENHRY and CDR2 SYGVKD. CDR3 sequence: CAISAQGPGESPLHF. CDR3 DNA sequence: TGTGCCATCAGTGCGCAAGGACCCGGGGAATCACCCCTCCACTTT.

V usage is TRBV10-1 and J usage is TRBJ2-3, with 9 nucleotides matching TRBD1. The CDR3 consists of 13 residues. V shed 5 bases and J 14 bases; nucleotides not matched to a gene: 11. Germline lookup yields CDR1 WNHNN and CDR2 SYGVQD (reference sequence). The CDR3 sequence is CASSKQGAQGSYF. The DNA of the CDR3 is TGCGCCAGCAGTAAACAGGGGGCCCAAGGATCGTATTTT.

The chain joins TRBV19 to TRBJ2-1, with 8 bases lining up with TRBD2. This CDR3 is 16 amino acids long. Germline V gene lookup returns CDR1 LNHDA and CDR2 SQIVND (reference sequence). V was clipped by 5 bases and J by 6 bases; unmatched bases: 12. The CDR3 DNA reads TGTGCCAGTAGTGTCATTCTAGCGGGTGGAATCAATGAGCAGTTCTTC. It codes for CASSVILAGGINEQFF.